This record covers a single TCR beta chain. What antigen it recognizes has not been identified. Nothing much larger sits one base from this clone, and base qualities are not available. Inclusive of the bounding cysteine and phenylalanine, the CDR3 is 16 residues long. CDR3 DNA is the only sequence kept; it has 48 bases, read in frame from the first base. The data stem from a study of cytomegalovirus exposure and HLA in healthy donors (dated by TCRdb to the late 2010s). General notes on the study: An earlier analysis of some 550 of the donors reported approximately 270 Gb of sequence data and 117 million unique TCR beta sequences from around 200 million T cells. Approximately 300 gigabases of sequencing data and tens of millions of unique TCR sequences made up an early release that covered 640 HLA-typed donors. Of the roughly 410 genotyped donors, 65% to 90% were placed in the genetic ancestry cluster associated with self-reported Caucasian donors. The study was designed to test whether signatures of past pathogen exposure could be identified by cataloging public T cell receptors. The study used immunosequencing to profile the T cell repertoires of hundreds of subjects and linked those repertoires to cytomegalovirus serostatus. Besides the first cohort of roughly 660 subjects, a separate validation cohort made up of 120 or so different subjects was used. To predict cytomegalovirus infection status, the study combined high-throughput TCR immunosequencing, statistical association of individual TCRs with disease status, and machine learning. In a later analysis, previously published TCR beta repertoires from 666 donors were re-analyzed and high-resolution HLA genotyping was added so that TCR occurrence patterns could be studied. Rather than using new phenotypic data, the later analysis identified candidate immune exposures from TCR beta sequences and from how often those sequences occurred across donors. An earlier analysis of some 600 of the donors applied high-throughput TCR beta sequencing to assess whether each TCR beta V gene segment acted as functional or pseudogenic. Alongside the repertoire data, information on donor age, sex, ethnicity and CMV serostatus was compiled. A later genetic analysis used genome-wide SNP genotypes for 398 of the 666 donors, treating that subset as a discovery cohort. Every discovery cohort repertoire had been produced on one sequencing platform. Class I and class II HLA loci were covered by the typing at four-digit resolution. The number of typed donors differed by locus: about 620-640 for A, B, C, DRB1 and DQB1; 522 for DQA1; around 580 for DPA1; and around 470 for DPB1. Roughly five DR-DQ haplotypes were treated as single units for association and clustering because of strong linkage in the cohort. Among about 410 genotyped donors of the cohort, an average of roughly 230,000 unique TCR beta nucleotide sequences was sequenced per donor, of which 15% to 20% were non-productive. Broad study findings and their caveats: Because counts were too low, 15 to 20 rarely observed V segments, including chromosome 9 orphons, were excluded from the earlier analysis of under 650 of the donors. The 87-base-pair reads could not distinguish some IMGT-functional V segments, including TRBV6-2 and TRBV6-3, so those segments were excluded. In a later analysis, 16,951 TCR beta sequences were associated with specific HLA alleles at a false discovery rate of 0.05. In a later analysis, most CMV-associated TCR beta chains were found to appear HLA-restricted, with HLA associations seemingly driven largely by CMV exposure. In vitro tests confirmed that a few of the cytomegalovirus-associated TCR beta chains recognize cytomegalovirus antigens. The authors suggested that the approach could potentially be extended to other disease states and immunological phenotypes. While some public TCRs were present in many individuals, most TCR sequences turned up only very rarely across donors. In a later analysis, the rate of TCR association differed among HLA loci, with DRB1 alleles having the most associated TCRs and HLA-C alleles having the fewest. The classifier was reported to diagnose cytomegalovirus status with high specificity and sensitivity in both the original cohort and the validation cohort. This cohort had only TCR beta chains sequenced, and the lack of alpha or paired-chain data limited which features could be detected. A further reported finding was that TCR beta sequences accurately predicted the HLA-A and HLA-B alleles for most subjects in the first cohort. Because some donors lacked HLA typing at each locus, the association tests relied only on the typed subset. A cluster of highly shared sequence variants was judged likely to represent a technical artifact of the sequencing pipeline. An association between a missense DCLRE1C variant and V-gene and J-gene trimming of TCR beta chains was found in a later genetic analysis and replicated in an independent cohort. According to a later analysis, parvovirus B19, influenza, CMV and Epstein-Barr virus appeared linked to several top co-occurrence clusters. The study gave a list of about 170 TCR beta chains associated with cytomegalovirus. Presence/absence analyses assumed roughly uniform sequencing depth across donors, an assumption that may not hold. Linkage disequilibrium might explain the correlated functional status among segregating V segments, but an unknown experimental factor could not be excluded. According to a later genetic analysis, donors in an Asian-associated ancestry cluster had fewer N-insertions in productive TCRs than the approximately 630-donor mean. When HLA alleles, especially DR and DQ, strongly co-occurred, TCR associations were difficult to assign to individual alleles. Broadly in line with IMGT annotations, most TCR beta V segments showed up in productive rearrangements about 87% or about 30% of the time in an earlier analysis of a few hundred of the donors. In a later analysis, HLA-associated TCR beta chains were found to be more clonally expanded and to have lower generation probabilities than equally common non-associated chains. Immune exposure information for the cohort was limited to CMV serostatus.

Library method: the immunoSEQ multiplex PCR assay. The multiplex PCR relied on a mix of 60 forward primers for TCR Vbeta segments and 13 reverse primers for TCR Jbeta segments. The CDR3 region of rearranged TCR beta genes was amplified from genomic DNA with a multiplex PCR assay. On the Illumina HiSeq System, the amplified TCR beta libraries were sequenced as 87-base-pair reads. Processing in the source paper ran as follows. Across the 500 to 850 repertoires, a later analysis counted tens of millions of unique TCR beta chains, approximately 10 million of which were shared by at least two donors. Raw reads were error-corrected and collapsed into unique sequences by a nearest-neighbor algorithm in which closely related sequences were merged to remove PCR and sequencing errors. To assign V, D and J gene segments, CDR3 sequences were aligned to IMGT reference sequences. For a sequence to be retained, a match of at least six nucleotides was required to both a V gene segment and a J gene segment. A rearrangement was called productive if the CDR3 had no stop codons and remained in frame with V and J, and every other rearrangement was called non-productive. CDR3 was defined by IMGT convention, running from the second conserved V-encoded cysteine to the conserved J-encoded phenylalanine. The earlier analysis of roughly 590 of the donors excluded sequences that lacked an unambiguous match to a single V gene segment. In an earlier analysis of several hundred of the donors, a V segment was called functional when productive rearrangements were above 56.7%, and segregating when the standard deviation between donors exceeded 5%. A statistical classification framework was built for diagnosing cytomegalovirus status from the catalog of TCR beta chain sequences. V and J gene assignment, in a later analysis, came from comparing TCR nucleotide sequences with IMGT/GENE-DB human TR gene sequences. The TCRdist pipeline was used in a later analysis to assign CDR3 sequences and most-parsimonious VDJ recombination scenarios. In a later analysis, each TCR beta chain was defined by its CDR3 amino acid sequence together with its V-gene family, and reads lacking a unique V-gene family were excluded. To address suspected cross-contamination and a sequencing artifact, a later analysis removed roughly 640 highly shared, low-generation-probability nucleotide sequences. For each public chain, a later analysis derived a clonal expansion index from normalized ranks of inferred template counts within each repertoire. Generation probabilities in a later analysis came from a VDJ recombination model fitted to out-of-frame rearrangements, and those results were checked against IGoR. In a later analysis, hypergeometric tests were used to score TCR-TCR, TCR-HLA and TCR-CMV co-occurrence, with a repertoire-size bias correction applied to TCR pairs. False discovery rates were estimated in a later analysis by permuting HLA or CMV assignments 20 times. In a later analysis, co-occurring TCRs were grouped using DBSCAN, with TCRdist sequence similarity added in when clustering inside HLA-allele-positive subsets. Repertoires with fewer than 30,000 or more than 120,000 public chains were left out of co-occurrence clustering, as were five repertoires with anomalous nucleotide sharing. TCRdb took this table from immuneACCESS and kept in-frame rearrangements with V and J called. Such tables lack part of the clones; where checked against another copy, unresolved V genes explain under half of the gap, and the rest is unexplained. V and J calls and clone size are copied from that table; D and trimming were computed from the DNA. The sample has roughly 150,000 clones on record, over 60% of them singletons. The ten largest clones capture over 2.5% of the sample.

The cohort comprised more than 550 healthy bone marrow donors. All cohort members were sampled while nominally healthy, although unrecorded immune exposures were likely present. The donor was CMV seropositive and belonged to the group of 270 or so seropositive cohort members. Every donor gave a peripheral blood sample, and the peripheral blood mononuclear cells from that sample were used for TCR beta sequencing. Genomic DNA was extracted from the blood cell samples with the Qiagen DNeasy Blood Extraction Kit. The sequence joins TRBV1 to TRBJ1-4; TRBD1, the D gene given by the table, was not confirmed from the DNA. TRBV1 is a listed pseudogene. Material: PBMCs. This TCR derives from a woman aged 30 to 39 in good health and CMV-seropositive. The CDR3 protein is CTSTPKPRQDNEKLFF. The DNA is as follows: TGCACCAGCACCCCCAAACCTAGACAGGATAATGAAAAACTGTTTTTT.